This T cell receptor (beta chain) was retrieved from a study of early T cells in non-severe SARS-CoV-2 infection. Overall study context: The chains were unpaired, and the sequenced material was bulk RNA from unsorted whole blood. Overall study findings and caveats: VDJdb-based annotation leaned toward anti-spike CD8 responses and missed private and CD4 specificities.

Regarding this clonotype: Its target is not known.

Per germline, CDR1 SGHTA and CDR2 FQGNSA. The CDR3 length is 16 residues. Germline trimming cut 5 bases from V and 3 bases from J; bases unmatched to any gene: 9. Tagging with unique molecular identifiers was applied to individual cDNA molecules. TCRdb re-derived calls from the 5' RACE reads in MiXCR, one entry per CDR3 protein. The sample includes about 97,000 distinct CDR3 sequences, 9.5% to 11% of them seen just once. This rearrangement joins TRBV7-2 to TRBJ1-2; 10 positions agree with TRBD1. The clonotype comes from an adult who was a healthcare worker with PCR-confirmed SARS-CoV-2 infection or an uninfected control (not recorded which). The sample consisted of whole blood, taken at baseline. The DNA of the CDR3 is TGTGCCAGCAGCCGAACCCGGACAGGGGGGTACTATGGCTACACCTTC. Its protein product is CASSRTRTGGYYGYTF.